This T cell receptor (beta chain) was retrieved from a study of blood T cells in healthy people across ages. Overall study context: Per two T cells, template switching captured roughly one barcoded beta molecule.

Germline lookup yields CDR1 MNHEY and CDR2 SVGAGI. V was shortened by 8 bases and J by 1 base, with 14 bases between the two germline ends. The CDR3 runs to 14 residues. The use of a sample-barcoded 5' primer and a J-beta primer mix characterized a second PCR of roughly 6 to 11 cycles. TCRdb redid the calling of the 5' RACE reads with MiXCR, one entry per CDR3 protein. The sample includes about 1,600,000 distinct CDR3 sequences, roughly 40% of them seen just once. This clonotype was counted only a few times. The sequence was obtained from a woman in her late teens or twenties in good health. V is TRBV6-5 and J is TRBJ1-1, with D tentatively TRBD1 (5 bases). Source material: blood. The CDR3 nucleotides read TGTGCCAGCGCCCGGACACATCAGAACACTGAAGCTTTCTTT. This codes for CASARTHQNTEAFF.